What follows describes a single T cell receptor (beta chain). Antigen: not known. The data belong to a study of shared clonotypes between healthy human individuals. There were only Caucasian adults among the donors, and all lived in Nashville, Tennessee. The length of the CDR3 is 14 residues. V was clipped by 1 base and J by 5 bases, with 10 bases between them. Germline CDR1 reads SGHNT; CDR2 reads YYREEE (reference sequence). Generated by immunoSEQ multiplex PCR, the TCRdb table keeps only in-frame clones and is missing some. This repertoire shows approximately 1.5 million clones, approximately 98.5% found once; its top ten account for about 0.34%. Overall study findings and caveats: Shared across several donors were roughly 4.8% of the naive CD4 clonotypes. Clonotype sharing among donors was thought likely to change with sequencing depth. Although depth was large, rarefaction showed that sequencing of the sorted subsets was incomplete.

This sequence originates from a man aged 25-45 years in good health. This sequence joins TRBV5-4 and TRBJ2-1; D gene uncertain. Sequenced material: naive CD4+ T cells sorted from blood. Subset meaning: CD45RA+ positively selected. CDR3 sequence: CASSLIEPNNEQFF. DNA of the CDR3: TGTGCCAGCAGCTTGATTGAGCCCAACAATGAGCAGTTCTTC.